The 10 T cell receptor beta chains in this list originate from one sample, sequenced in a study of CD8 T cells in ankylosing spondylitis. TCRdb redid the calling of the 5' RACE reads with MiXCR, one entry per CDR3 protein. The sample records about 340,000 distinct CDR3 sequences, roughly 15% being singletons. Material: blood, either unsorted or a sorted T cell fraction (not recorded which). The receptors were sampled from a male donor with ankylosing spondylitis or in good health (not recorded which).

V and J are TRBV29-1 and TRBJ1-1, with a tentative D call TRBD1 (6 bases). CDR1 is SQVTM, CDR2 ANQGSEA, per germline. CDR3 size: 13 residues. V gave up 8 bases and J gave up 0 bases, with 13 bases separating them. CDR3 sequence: CSSTGHLNTEAFF. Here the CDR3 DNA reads TGCAGCAGTACGGGACACCTGAACACTGAAGCTTTCTTT.

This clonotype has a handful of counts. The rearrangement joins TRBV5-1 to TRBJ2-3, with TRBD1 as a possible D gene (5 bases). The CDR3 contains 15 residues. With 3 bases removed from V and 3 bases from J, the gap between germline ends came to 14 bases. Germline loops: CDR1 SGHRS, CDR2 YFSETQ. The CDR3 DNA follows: TGCGCCAGCAGCTCCCTAGGGGTAGGGACAGATACGCAGTATTTT. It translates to CASSSLGVGTDTQYF.

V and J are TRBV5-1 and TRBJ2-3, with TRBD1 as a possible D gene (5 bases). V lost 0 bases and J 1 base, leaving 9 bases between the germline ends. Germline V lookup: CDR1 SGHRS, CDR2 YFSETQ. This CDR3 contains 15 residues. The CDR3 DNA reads TGCGCCAGCAGCTTGGCCAGGGAAGGCACAGATACGCAGTATTTT. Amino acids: CASSLAREGTDTQYF.

The CDR3 sequence is CSAHSPGTGNSPLHF. The CDR3, as DNA: TGCAGTGCGCATTCACCCGGGACAGGGAATTCACCCCTCCACTTT. The chain carries TRBV20-1 and TRBJ1-6; TRBD1 agrees at 9 bases. Trimming removed 6 bases from V and 7 bases from J; junction bases left unmatched: 10. Per germline, CDR1 DFQATT and CDR2 SNEGSKA (reference sequence). This CDR3 region has 15 residues.

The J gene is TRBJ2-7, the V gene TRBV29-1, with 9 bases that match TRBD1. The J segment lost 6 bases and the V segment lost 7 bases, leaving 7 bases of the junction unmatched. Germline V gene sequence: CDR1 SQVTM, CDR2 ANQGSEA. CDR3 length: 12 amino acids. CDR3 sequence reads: CSAVRTGAEQYF. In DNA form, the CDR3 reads TGCAGCGCCGTGCGGACAGGGGCCGAGCAGTACTTC.

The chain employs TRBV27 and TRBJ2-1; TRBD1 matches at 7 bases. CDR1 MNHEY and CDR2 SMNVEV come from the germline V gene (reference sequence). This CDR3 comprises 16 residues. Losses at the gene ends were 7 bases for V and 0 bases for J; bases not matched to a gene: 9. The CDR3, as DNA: TGTGCCAGCACCTTGACAGGGCCTTCCTCCTACAATGAGCAGTTCTTC. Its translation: CASTLTGPSSYNEQFF.

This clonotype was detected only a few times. This CDR3 is CASSLDGWIQYF. The CDR3 coding sequence is TGTGCCAGCTCTCTAGACGGATGGATTCAGTACTTC. The chain joins TRBV7-8 to TRBJ2-4, with D unresolved. Germline CDR1 SGHVS, CDR2 FQNEAQ. This CDR3 has 12 amino acids. Trimming left V 8 bases short and J 10 bases short, with 15 bases between.

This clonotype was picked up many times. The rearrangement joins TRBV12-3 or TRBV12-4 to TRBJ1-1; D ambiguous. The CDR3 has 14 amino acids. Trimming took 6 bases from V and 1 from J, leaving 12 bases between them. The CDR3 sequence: CASRALVENTEAFF. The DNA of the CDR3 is TGTGCCAGCAGGGCCCTCGTGGAGAACACTGAAGCTTTCTTT.

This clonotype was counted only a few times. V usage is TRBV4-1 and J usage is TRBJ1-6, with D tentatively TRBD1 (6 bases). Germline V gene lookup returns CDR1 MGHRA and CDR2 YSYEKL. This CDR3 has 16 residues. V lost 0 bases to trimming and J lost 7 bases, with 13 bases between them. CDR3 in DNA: TGCGCCAGCAGCCAAGATGAGGGACACCTCAATTCACCCCTCCACTTT. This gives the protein CASSQDEGHLNSPLHF.

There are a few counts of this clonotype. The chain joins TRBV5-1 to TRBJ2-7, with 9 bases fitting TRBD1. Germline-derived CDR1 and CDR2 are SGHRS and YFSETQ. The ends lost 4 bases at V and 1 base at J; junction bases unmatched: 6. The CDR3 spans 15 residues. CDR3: CASSREGTGSYEQYF. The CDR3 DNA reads TGCGCCAGCAGCCGGGAAGGGACAGGGTCCTACGAGCAGTACTTC.